This TCR beta chain appears in the sequencing data of a study of STAT5B mutations in CD4+ large granular lymphocyte leukemia. In the original processing: A productive frequency of 2.59 x 10-5 was the lowest detectable. Using immunoSEQ multiplex PCR, the repertoire was profiled, and TCRdb retains in-frame clones only, with some absent. V and J calls and clone size are as listed in that table; D and trimming were resolved from the DNA. The sample carries about 32,000 clones, 78% recorded once. This receptor was obtained from a human donor in good health. Material: CD4+ T cells from blood buffy coats.

CDR3 coding DNA: TGTGCCAGCCAAGGGGCCGGGGCTAATGAAAAACTGTTTTTT. It translates to CASQGAGANEKLFF. The rearrangement links TRBV6-5 to TRBJ1-4; weak D call: TRBD1 (5 bases). This CDR3 contains 14 residues. V lost 8 bases, J lost 3 bases, and 13 bases lay in between. Germline lookup yields CDR1 MNHEY and CDR2 SVGAGI.